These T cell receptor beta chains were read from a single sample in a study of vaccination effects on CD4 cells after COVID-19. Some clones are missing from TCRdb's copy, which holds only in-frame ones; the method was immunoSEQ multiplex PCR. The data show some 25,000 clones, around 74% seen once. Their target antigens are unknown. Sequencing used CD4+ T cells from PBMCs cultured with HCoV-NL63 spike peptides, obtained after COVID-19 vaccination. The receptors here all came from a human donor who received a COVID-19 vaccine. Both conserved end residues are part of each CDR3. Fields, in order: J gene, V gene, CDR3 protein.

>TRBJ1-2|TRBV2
CASWTGGNYGYTF
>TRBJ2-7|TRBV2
CASTIGRSSYEQYF
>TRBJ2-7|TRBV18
CASSPTPTSGRNNEQYF
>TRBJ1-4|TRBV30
CACLSGTSNEKLFF
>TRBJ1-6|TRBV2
CASSALGGETTSPLHF
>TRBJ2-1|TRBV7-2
CASSLYPNEQFF
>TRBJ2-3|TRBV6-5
CDRQPRSTDTQYF
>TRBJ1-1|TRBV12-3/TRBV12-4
CASSLGETEAFF
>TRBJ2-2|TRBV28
CASHRAVGTGELFF
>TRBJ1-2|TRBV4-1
CASSQEGIIYGYTF